This TCR beta chain was profiled in a study of T cell responses to AZD1222 COVID-19 vaccine. Notes on the study in general: In the spike-specific TCR repertoire, nearly half reportedly target unmutated variant regions. The study identified only five to seven AZD1222 recipients as seropositive at baseline.

Assay: immunoSEQ multiplex PCR; the TCRdb copy retains only in-frame clones and omits some. The sample includes 110,000 to 150,000 clones, approximately 90% of them seen just once. About this clone: What it binds is not known.

Some second doses came at about 4 weeks and others at about 12 weeks; these were pooled. With 6 bases clipped from V and 0 bases from J, the junction kept 4 bases outside the gene matches. This CDR3 spans 17 amino acids. From germline, CDR1 is LGHDT and CDR2 YNNKEL (reference sequence). This clonotype was sampled from an adult who received the AZD1222 COVID-19 vaccine. The chain employs TRBV3-1 (or the pseudogene TRBV3-2) and TRBJ2-6; 11 positions agree with TRBD1. Specimen: peripheral blood, collected 28 days after the second AZD1222 dose. Here the CDR3 DNA reads TGTGCCAGCAGACGGGGACAGGGGGGCTCTGGGGCCAACGTCCTGACTTTC. Its protein is CASRRGQGGSGANVLTF.